Sequencing of this TCR beta chain was carried out in a study of T cell responses to AZD1222 COVID-19 vaccine (dated by TCRdb to about 2021). Looking at the study overall: A total of 230 to 250 trial participants underwent TCR sequencing, of whom 207 had received two doses of AZD1222 and approximately 25 had received two doses of the MenACWY control vaccine. Enrollment into the trials was organized by age into subgroups of 18-55, 56-69 and 70-plus years, and those subgroups contained roughly 150, 30 and 60 TCR-sequenced participants, respectively.

Details on this clone: The antigen it recognizes is unknown. No base quality information exists; no much larger clone differs at one position.

The sample's time point, from its label and the paper: baseline before first vaccination. The treatment or condition label corresponds to: meningococcal conjugate vaccine given as trial control. The vaccinee samples were drawn from two UK trials, COV001 and COV002, one of which was a single-blind randomized controlled phase 2/3 trial testing AZD1222 (ChAdOx1 nCoV-19) in healthy adults. Trial participant PBMC samples were collected at day 0 and day 28 after the second dose for TCRbeta chain sequencing. The CDR3 regions of human TCRbeta chains were subjected to immunosequencing. As for the original processing: TCRs in the repertoires were matched against a reference library of SARS-CoV-2-specific TCRs that had been generated with the MIRA antigen-specificity platform. Breadth was defined as the fraction of unique TCRs that were SARS-CoV-2-associated, and depth was defined as the fraction of total T cells that were SARS-CoV-2-associated. Using the MIRA data, each spike-specific TCR was assigned both to the spike region to which the TCR was reactive and to a CD4 or CD8 class. Log10-transformed breadth and depth values were compared by one-way ANOVA with Sidak's multiple comparisons tests. TCRdb took this table from immuneACCESS and kept in-frame rearrangements with V and J called. Such tables lack part of the clones; where checked against another copy, unresolved V genes explain under half of the gap, and the rest is unexplained. V, J and clone size were drawn from that table, and D and trimming were deduced from the DNA. A total of some 120,000 clones appear in this sample, 88% of them only once. The ten largest clones take up approximately 18% of the sample.

The paper as a whole reports these results and caveats: The vaccine-associated CD4 TCRs covered the entire spike protein, and the dominant responses fell in regions 160-218 and 743-854. Because no day 14 peak-response samples were available, the repertoires could be characterized only after the peak T cell response. Participants were mostly white British, with more females than males. The authors suggested clonal diversity may have been underestimated. Conclusions about previously exposed vaccinees are limited because only six or seven AZD1222 recipients were SARS-CoV-2 seropositive at baseline. The 56-69-year group was small, and its depth increase did not reach significance, likely because of low power. Spike-specific TCR breadth and depth rose significantly after two AZD1222 doses compared with day 0 and with MenACWY recipients. Epitopes outside the regions mutated in the B.1.351 and B.1.1.7 variants were reportedly recognized by nearly half of the unique spike-specific TCRs.

From V the trimming removes 5 bases and from J it removes 3 bases, while the gene matches leave 5 bases of the junction unaccounted for. The CDR3 covers 15 residues, taking in both the cysteine and the phenylalanine. CDR3 DNA is the only sequence kept; it has 45 bases, read in frame from the first base. CDR1 SGHTA and CDR2 FQGTGA were looked up in the germline V gene. The rearranged chain carries TRBV7-3 and TRBJ2-2; TRBD1 aligns with 8 central bases. This sequence originates from an adult in good health. This material consisted of peripheral blood, taken on day 0 of MenACWY control vaccination. The bases are TGTGCCAGCAGCCCCCACAGGGGGGACACCGGGGAGCTGTTTTTT. Its coded protein is CASSPHRGDTGELFF.